The clone carrying this TCR beta chain was picked up many times. Through Arm-PCR of CDR3 regions and iRepertoire HTBI primers, TCR beta libraries were built. TCRdb recomputed calls from the multiplex PCR reads with MiXCR, one row per CDR3 protein. The sample has about 400,000 distinct CDR3 sequences; about 15% are singletons. The entry originates in a study of regulatory T cells in long-lasting Graves disease. This CDR3 spans 14 amino acids. Trimming at V came to 8 bases and at J to 4 bases, leaving 11 bases not matched to a gene. Germline V gene lookup returns CDR1 SQVTM and CDR2 ANQGSEA. Indicated time point: newly diagnosed GD, antithyroid drugs for less than 3 months. TCR sequences were obtained from RNA taken from PBMCs. A further study also used this sample, focusing on T cells in Graves' hyperthyroidism and ophthalmopathy.

Sequences were derived from peripheral blood mononuclear cells (PBMCs), sampled at new diagnosis, from a patient treated with antithyroid drugs. The TCR was taken from a woman in her 40s with Graves disease. J is TRBJ2-1 and V is TRBV29-1; 7 positions match TRBD2. The CDR3 sequence is CSPQRRGDYNEQFF. The DNA of the CDR3 is TGCAGCCCCCAGCGTCGGGGGGATTACAATGAGCAGTTCTTC.